This T cell receptor beta chain stems from a study of blood T cell repertoires in COVID-19. Study-level background: COVID-19 samples, acute and convalescent, were from the United States, Italy and Spain. Sources were T cells, B-cell-depleted T cells, or PBMCs; the material itself was cDNA or gDNA.

This table comes from immunoSEQ multiplex PCR, and its TCRdb copy is limited to in-frame clones, with some not included. Of about 440,000 clones in the sample, around 89% are singletons; the top ten hold roughly 13%. V shed 1 base, J shed 6 bases, and the junction held 7 bases outside the gene matches. The CDR3 has 14 residues. Germline lookup yields CDR1 GTSNPN and CDR2 SVGIG (reference sequence). Sequenced material: peripheral blood. The chain has TRBV30 and TRBJ2-3; 7 bases fit TRBD1. This receptor was taken from a woman aged 45-65 years with COVID-19, enrolled during active disease. The CDR3 is CAWSAQGLRDTQYF. As DNA, the CDR3 is TGTGCCTGGAGTGCACAGGGGTTGAGGGATACGCAGTATTTT.